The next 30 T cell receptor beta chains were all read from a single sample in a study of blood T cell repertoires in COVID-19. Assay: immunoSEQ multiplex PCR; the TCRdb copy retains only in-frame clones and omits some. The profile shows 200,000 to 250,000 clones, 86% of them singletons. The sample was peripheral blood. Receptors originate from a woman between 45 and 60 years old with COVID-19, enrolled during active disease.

The CDR3 is CASTDRPNYGYTF. CDR3 nucleotide sequence: TGTGCCAGCACCGACAGACCTAACTATGGCTACACCTTC. The chain employs TRBV12-3 or TRBV12-4 and TRBJ1-2; possible D gene TRBD1, 5 bases. Trimming removed 7 bases at V and 0 bases at J, with 9 bases between. This CDR3 contains 13 residues.

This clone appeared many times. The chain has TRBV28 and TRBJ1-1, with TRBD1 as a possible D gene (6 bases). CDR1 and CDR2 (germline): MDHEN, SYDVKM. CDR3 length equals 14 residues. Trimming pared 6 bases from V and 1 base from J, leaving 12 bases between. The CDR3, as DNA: TGTGCCAGCAGGTCTGGACAGAGGAACACTGAAGCTTTCTTT. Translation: CASRSGQRNTEAFF. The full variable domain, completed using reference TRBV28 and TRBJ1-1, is DVKVTQSSRYLVKRTGEKVFLECVQDMDHENMFWYRQDPGLGLRLIYFSYDVKMKEKGDIPEGYSVSREKKERFSLILESASTNQTSMYLCASRSGQRNTEAFFGQGTRLTVV.

The CDR3, as DNA: TGTGCCAGCAGCCTCAGACAGGGGGCCTACGAGCAGTACTTC. Its translation: CASSLRQGAYEQYF. This chain connects TRBV5-5 to TRBJ2-7, with 9 bases that match TRBD1. The germline gives CDR1 SGHKS, CDR2 YYEKEE (reference sequence). This CDR3 spans 14 amino acids. V gave up 4 bases and J gave up 2 bases; unmatched junction bases: 4.

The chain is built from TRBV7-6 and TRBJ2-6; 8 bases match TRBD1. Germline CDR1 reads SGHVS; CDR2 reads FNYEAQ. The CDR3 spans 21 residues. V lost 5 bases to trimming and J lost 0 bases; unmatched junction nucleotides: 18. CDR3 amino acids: CASSPLFKVDRAHSGANVLTF. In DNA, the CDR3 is TGTGCCAGCAGCCCCCTTTTCAAAGTGGACAGGGCCCACTCTGGGGCCAACGTCCTGACTTTC. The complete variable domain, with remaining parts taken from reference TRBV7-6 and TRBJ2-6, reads GAGVSQSPRYKVTKRGQDVALRCDPISGHVSLYWYRQALGQGPEFLTYFNYEAQQDKSGLPNDRFSAERPEGSISTLTIQRTEQRDSAMYRCASSPLFKVDRAHSGANVLTFGAGSRLTVL.

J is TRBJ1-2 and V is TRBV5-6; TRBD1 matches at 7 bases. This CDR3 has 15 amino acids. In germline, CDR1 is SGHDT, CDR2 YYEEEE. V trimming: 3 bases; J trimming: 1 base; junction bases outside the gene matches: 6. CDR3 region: CASSSGQRVNYGYTF. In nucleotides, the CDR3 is TGTGCCAGCAGCTCGGGACAGAGGGTTAACTATGGCTACACCTTC.

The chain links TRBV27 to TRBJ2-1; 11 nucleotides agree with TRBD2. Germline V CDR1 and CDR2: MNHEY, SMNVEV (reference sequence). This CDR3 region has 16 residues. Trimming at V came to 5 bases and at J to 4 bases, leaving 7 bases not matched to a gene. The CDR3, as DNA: TGTGCCAGCAGTCCCTATAGCGGGGGGGTTTACAATGAGCAGTTCTTC. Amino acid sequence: CASSPYSGGVYNEQFF.

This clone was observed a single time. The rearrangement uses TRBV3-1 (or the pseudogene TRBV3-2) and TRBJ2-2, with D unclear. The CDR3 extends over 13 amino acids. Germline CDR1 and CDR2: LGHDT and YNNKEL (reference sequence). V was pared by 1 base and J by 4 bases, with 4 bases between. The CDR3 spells CASSQVSTGELFF. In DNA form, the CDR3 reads TGTGCCAGCAGCCAAGTTAGCACCGGGGAGCTGTTTTTT.

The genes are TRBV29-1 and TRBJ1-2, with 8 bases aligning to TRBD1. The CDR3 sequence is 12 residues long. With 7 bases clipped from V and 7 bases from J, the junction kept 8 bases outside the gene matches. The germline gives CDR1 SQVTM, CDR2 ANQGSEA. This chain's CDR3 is CSAEGTGIGYTF. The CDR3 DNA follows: TGCAGCGCCGAGGGGACAGGCATTGGCTACACCTTC.

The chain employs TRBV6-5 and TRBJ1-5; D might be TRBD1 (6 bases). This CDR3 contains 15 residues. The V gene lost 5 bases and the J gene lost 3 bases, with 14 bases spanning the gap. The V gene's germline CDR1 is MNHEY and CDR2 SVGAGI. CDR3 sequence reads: CASSPRTASNQPQHF. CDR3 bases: TGTGCCAGCAGTCCTCGGACAGCTTCCAATCAGCCCCAGCATTTT.

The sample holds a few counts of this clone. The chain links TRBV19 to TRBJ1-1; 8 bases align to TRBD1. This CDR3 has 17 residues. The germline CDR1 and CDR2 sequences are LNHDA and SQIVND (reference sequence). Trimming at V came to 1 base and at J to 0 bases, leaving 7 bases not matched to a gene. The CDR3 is CASSIVPGQDLNTEAFF. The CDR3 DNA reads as TGTGCCAGTAGTATAGTCCCGGGACAGGACCTGAACACTGAAGCTTTCTTT.

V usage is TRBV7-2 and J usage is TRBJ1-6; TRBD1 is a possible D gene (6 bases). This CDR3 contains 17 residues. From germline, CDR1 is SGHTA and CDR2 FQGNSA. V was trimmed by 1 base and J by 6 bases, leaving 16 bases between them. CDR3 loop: CASSLGSGGAFNSPLHF. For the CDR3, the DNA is TGTGCCAGCAGCTTAGGTAGCGGGGGGGCCTTTAATTCACCCCTCCACTTT.

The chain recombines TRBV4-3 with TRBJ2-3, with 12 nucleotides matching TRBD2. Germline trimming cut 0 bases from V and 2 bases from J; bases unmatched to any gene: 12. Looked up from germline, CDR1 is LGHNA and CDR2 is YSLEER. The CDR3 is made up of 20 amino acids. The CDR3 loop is CASSQDPPRTSGADTDTQYF. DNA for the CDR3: TGCGCCAGCAGCCAAGACCCTCCCCGGACTAGCGGGGCCGACACAGATACGCAGTATTTT.

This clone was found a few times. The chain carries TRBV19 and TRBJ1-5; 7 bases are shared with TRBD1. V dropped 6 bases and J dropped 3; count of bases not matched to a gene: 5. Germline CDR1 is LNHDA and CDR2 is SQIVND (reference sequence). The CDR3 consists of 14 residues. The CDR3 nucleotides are TGTGCCAGTAGCGGAGGGACAGTCAATCAGCCCCAGCATTTT. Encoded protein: CASSGGTVNQPQHF.

CDR3 DNA: TGCGCCAGCAGCTTGGACAGAACCTACGAGCAGTACTTC. Its translation is CASSLDRTYEQYF. The chain couples TRBV5-1 to TRBJ2-7, with unresolved D. V gave up 0 bases and J gave up 2 bases, with 6 bases separating them. Germline assignment: CDR1 SGHRS and CDR2 YFSETQ. There are 13 residues in the CDR3. Together with reference TRBV5-1 and TRBJ2-7, the CDR3 gives the full variable domain: KAGVTQTPRYLIKTRGQQVTLSCSPISGHRSVSWYQQTPGQGLQFLFEYFSETQRNKGNFPGRFSGRQFSNSRSEMNVSTLELGDSALYLCASSLDRTYEQYFGPGTRLTVT.

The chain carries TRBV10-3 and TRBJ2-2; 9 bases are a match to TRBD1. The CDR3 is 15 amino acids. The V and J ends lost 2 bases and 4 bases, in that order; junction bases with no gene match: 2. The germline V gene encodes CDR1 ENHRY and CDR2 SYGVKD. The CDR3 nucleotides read TGTGCCATCAGTGAGGGGGACAGGGCCACCGGGGAGCTGTTTTTT. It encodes CAISEGDRATGELFF.

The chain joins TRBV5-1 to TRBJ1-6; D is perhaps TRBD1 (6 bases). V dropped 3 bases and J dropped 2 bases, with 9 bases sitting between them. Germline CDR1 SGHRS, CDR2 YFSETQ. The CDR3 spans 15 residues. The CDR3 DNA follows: TGCGCCAGCAGCTGGGACACTACCTATAATTCACCCCTCCACTTT. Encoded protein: CASSWDTTYNSPLHF.

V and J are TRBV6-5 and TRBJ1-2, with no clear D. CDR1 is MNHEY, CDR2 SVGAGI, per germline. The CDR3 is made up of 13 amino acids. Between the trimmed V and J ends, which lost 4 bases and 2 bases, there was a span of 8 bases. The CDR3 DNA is TGTGCCAGCAGTTGGCAGGTGAACTATGGCTACACCTTC. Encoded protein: CASSWQVNYGYTF.

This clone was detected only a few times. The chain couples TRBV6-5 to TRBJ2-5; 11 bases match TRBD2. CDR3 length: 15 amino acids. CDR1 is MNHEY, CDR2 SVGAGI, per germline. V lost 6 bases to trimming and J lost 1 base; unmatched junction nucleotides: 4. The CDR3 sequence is CASSPGTSGQETQYF. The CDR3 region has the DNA TGTGCCAGCAGCCCCGGGACTAGCGGCCAAGAGACCCAGTACTTC.

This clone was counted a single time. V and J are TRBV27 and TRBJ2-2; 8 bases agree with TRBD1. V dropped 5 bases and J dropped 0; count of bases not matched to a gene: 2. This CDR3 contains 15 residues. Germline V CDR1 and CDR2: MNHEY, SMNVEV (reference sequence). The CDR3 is CASSTGGTNTGELFF. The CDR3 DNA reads TGTGCCAGCAGTACAGGGGGAACGAACACCGGGGAGCTGTTTTTT.

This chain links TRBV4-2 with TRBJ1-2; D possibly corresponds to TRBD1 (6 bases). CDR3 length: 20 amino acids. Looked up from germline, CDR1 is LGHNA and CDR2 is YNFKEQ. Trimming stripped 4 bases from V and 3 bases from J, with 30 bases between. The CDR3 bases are TGTGCCAGCAGCCGAGAGACCCTTCGGTTGGGGGCGGAAAAACACTATGGCTACACCTTC. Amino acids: CASSRETLRLGAEKHYGYTF.

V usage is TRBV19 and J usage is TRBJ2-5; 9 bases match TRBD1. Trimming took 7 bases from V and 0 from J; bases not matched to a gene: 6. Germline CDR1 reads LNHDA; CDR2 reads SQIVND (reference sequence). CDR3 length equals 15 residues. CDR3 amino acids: CASTGTGSYQETQYF. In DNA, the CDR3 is TGTGCCAGTACCGGGACAGGGAGTTACCAAGAGACCCAGTACTTC.

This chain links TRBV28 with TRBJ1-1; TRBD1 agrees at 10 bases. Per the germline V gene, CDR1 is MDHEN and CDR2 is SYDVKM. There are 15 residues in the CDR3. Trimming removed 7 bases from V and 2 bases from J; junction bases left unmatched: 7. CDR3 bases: TGTGCCAGCACTAGAACGACAGGGGGCAACACTGAAGCTTTCTTT. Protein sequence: CASTRTTGGNTEAFF.

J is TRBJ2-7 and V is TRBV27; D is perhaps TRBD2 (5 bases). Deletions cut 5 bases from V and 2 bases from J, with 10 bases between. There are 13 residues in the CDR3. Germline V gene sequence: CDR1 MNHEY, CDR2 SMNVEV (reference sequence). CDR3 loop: CASSLLGAYEQYF. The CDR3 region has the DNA TGTGCCAGCAGTCTCCTCGGGGCCTACGAGCAGTACTTC.

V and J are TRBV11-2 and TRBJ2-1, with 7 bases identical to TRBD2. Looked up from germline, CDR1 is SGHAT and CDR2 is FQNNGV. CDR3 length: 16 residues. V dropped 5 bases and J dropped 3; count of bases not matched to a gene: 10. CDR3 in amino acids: CASSHTSGTNYNEQFF. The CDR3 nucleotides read TGTGCCAGCAGCCATACCTCCGGGACTAACTACAATGAGCAGTTCTTC.

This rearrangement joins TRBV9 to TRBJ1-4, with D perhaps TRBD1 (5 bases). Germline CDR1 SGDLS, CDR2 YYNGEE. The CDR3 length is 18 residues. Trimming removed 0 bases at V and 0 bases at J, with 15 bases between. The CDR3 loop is CASSVEWRGGPTNEKLFF. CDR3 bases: TGTGCCAGCAGCGTAGAATGGAGGGGCGGGCCAACTAATGAAAAACTGTTTTTT.

The CDR3 coding sequence is TGTGCCAGCAGTCCGGACAAGGTGACAGATACGCAGTATTTT. As protein: CASSPDKVTDTQYF. This chain connects TRBV28 to TRBJ2-3, with a weak D call TRBD1 (5 bases). The germline V and J ends were trimmed by 5 bases and 3 bases, with 12 bases remaining between them. The CDR3 spans 14 residues. CDR1 is MDHEN and CDR2 is SYDVKM in the germline V gene.

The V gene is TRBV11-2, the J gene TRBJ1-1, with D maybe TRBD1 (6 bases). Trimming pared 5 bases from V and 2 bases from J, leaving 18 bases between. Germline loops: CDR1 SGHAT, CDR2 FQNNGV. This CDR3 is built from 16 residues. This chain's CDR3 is CASSLTNRVLNTEAFF. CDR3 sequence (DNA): TGTGCCAGCAGCCTGACGAACAGGGTGCTCAACACTGAAGCTTTCTTT.

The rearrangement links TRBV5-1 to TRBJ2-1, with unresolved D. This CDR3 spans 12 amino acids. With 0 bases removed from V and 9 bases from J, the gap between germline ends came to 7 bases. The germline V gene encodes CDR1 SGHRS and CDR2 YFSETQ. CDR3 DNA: TGCGCCAGCAGCTTGGATCGTTTTGAGCAGTTCTTC. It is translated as CASSLDRFEQFF.

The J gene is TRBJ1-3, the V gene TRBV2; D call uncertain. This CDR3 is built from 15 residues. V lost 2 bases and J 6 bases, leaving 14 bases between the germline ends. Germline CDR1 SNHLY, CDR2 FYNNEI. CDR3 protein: CASSEMGAGLNTIYF. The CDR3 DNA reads TGTGCCAGCAGTGAAATGGGCGCGGGGTTAAACACCATATATTTT.

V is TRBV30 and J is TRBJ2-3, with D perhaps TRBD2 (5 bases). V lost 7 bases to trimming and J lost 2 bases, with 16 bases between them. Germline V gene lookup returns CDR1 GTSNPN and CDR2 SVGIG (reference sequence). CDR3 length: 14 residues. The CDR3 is CASDRAGATDTQYF. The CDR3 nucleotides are TGTGCCTCGGATAGGGCGGGCGCCACAGATACGCAGTATTTT.